One sample yielded the 19 T cell receptor beta chains listed below, sequenced in a study of T cell changes during pregnancy in multiple sclerosis. This table comes from immunoSEQ multiplex PCR, and its TCRdb copy is limited to in-frame clones, with some not included. The sample records roughly 99,000 clones, about 90% being singletons. The specimen was peripheral blood, collected after pregnancy. The receptor set was obtained from a female donor in good health, enrolled as a control in a pregnancy study.

The rearrangement links TRBV5-6 to TRBJ2-7; D possibly corresponds to TRBD1 (5 bases). The CDR3 totals 15 residues. Germline-derived CDR1 and CDR2 are SGHDT and YYEEEE. V dropped 0 bases and J dropped 2 bases, with 12 bases sitting between them. CDR3 sequence: CASSLGRDPTYEQYF. The CDR3 DNA reads as TGTGCCAGCAGCTTGGGCAGGGATCCCACCTACGAGCAGTACTTC.

The V and J genes are TRBV27 and TRBJ2-7, with D hard to call. Germline CDR1 MNHEY, CDR2 SMNVEV (reference sequence). Trimming removed 4 bases at V and 0 bases at J, with 10 bases between. This CDR3 comprises 14 residues. This CDR3 is CASSYAESSYEQYF. CDR3 DNA sequence: TGTGCCAGCAGTTACGCGGAGAGCTCCTACGAGCAGTACTTC.

The chain couples TRBV9 to TRBJ2-3; maybe TRBD1 (6 bases). This CDR3 is built from 13 residues. V was pared by 2 bases and J by 3 bases, with 7 bases between. The germline V gene encodes CDR1 SGDLS and CDR2 YYNGEE. CDR3 sequence reads: CASSVQGTDTQYF. In DNA, the CDR3 is TGTGCCAGCAGCGTCCAGGGGACAGATACGCAGTATTTT.

The chain joins TRBV19 to TRBJ2-1, with 8 bases that match TRBD2. CDR3 length: 15 residues. Germline loops: CDR1 LNHDA, CDR2 SQIVND (reference sequence). Trimming at V came to 5 bases and at J to 9 bases, leaving 12 bases not matched to a gene. This CDR3 is CASSFKLGLALEQFF. The DNA for the CDR3 is TGTGCCAGTAGTTTTAAGCTTGGACTAGCCCTTGAGCAGTTCTTC.

The CDR3 DNA sequence: TGTGCCAGCAGCTGGGCCCAGGCAGCTTTCTTT. Its translation is CASSWAQAAFF. The chain links TRBV28 to TRBJ1-1; no clear D gene. Trimming shortened V by 6 bases and J by 10 bases, and 12 bases separated the two germline ends. Germline values: CDR1 MDHEN, CDR2 SYDVKM. CDR3 length equals 11 residues.

The chain couples TRBV28 to TRBJ2-5; 8 nucleotides line up with TRBD2. The trim removed 5 bases at V and 5 bases at J, leaving 16 bases unmatched. The CDR3 has 17 amino acids. CDR1 and CDR2 (germline): MDHEN, SYDVKM. CDR3 in amino acids: CASSQRWGERETETQYF. The CDR3 DNA reads TGTGCCAGCAGTCAACGATGGGGGGAGCGGGAGACTGAGACCCAGTACTTC.

This clone has more than one count but fewer than ten. The rearrangement joins TRBV5-1 to TRBJ2-4; 9 bases fit TRBD2. The CDR3 contains 16 residues. Germline CDR1 reads SGHRS; CDR2 reads YFSETQ. V shed 2 bases, J shed 1 base, and the junction held 4 bases outside the gene matches. The CDR3 nucleotides are TGCGCCAGCAGCTTCGCTAGCGGGGCTGCCAAAAACATTCAGTACTTC. Translating it yields CASSFASGAAKNIQYF.

This chain connects TRBV11-1 to TRBJ2-5; 9 nucleotides agree with TRBD1. From germline, CDR1 is SGHAT and CDR2 FQDESV (reference sequence). Trimming took 5 bases from V and 0 from J; bases not matched to a gene: 4. The CDR3 has 15 residues. For the CDR3, the DNA is TGTGCCAGCAGCGTTACAGGGGGCTACCAAGAGACCCAGTACTTC. Its translation: CASSVTGGYQETQYF.

This clone was seen once. The chain combines TRBV7-8 with TRBJ2-1, with 12 bases matching TRBD2. The CDR3 spans 18 residues. Germline-derived CDR1 and CDR2 are SGHVS and FQNEAQ. The V and J ends lost 2 bases and 1 base, in that order; junction bases with no gene match: 6. This chain's CDR3 is CASSLRASGGVSYNEQFF. The CDR3 region has the DNA TGTGCCAGCAGCTTAAGAGCTAGCGGGGGGGTATCCTACAATGAGCAGTTCTTC.

This clone was detected once. The rearrangement links TRBV9 to TRBJ1-3, with D tentatively TRBD1 (5 bases). This CDR3 has 16 residues. Germline CDR1 and CDR2: SGDLS and YYNGEE. The V end was cut by 2 bases, the J end by 0 bases, with 12 bases between. CDR3 bases: TGTGCCAGCAGCGTTAGGGGACTGAACTCTGGAAACACCATATATTTT. It is translated as CASSVRGLNSGNTIYF.

The rearrangement links TRBV19 to TRBJ1-1, with 8 bases that match TRBD1. J lost 4 bases, V lost 8 bases, and 6 bases had no gene match. The CDR3 is made up of 13 amino acids. Germline CDR1 LNHDA, CDR2 SQIVND (reference sequence). DNA of the CDR3: TGTGCCAGTGATAAACAGGGGGGCACTGAAGCTTTCTTT. Protein sequence: CASDKQGGTEAFF.

The chain employs TRBV7-6 and TRBJ1-1; TRBD1 matches 9 bases. CDR1 is SGHVS and CDR2 is FNYEAQ in the germline V gene. The CDR3 loop spans 14 amino acids. Trimming took 5 bases from V and 3 from J; bases not matched to a gene: 4. CDR3: CASSLDRGDTEAFF. The CDR3 nucleotides are TGTGCCAGCAGCCTTGACAGGGGGGACACTGAAGCTTTCTTT.

The J gene is TRBJ2-5, the V gene TRBV11-2, with 11 bases that match TRBD2. The end of the DNA is better explained by TRBJ2-7, so the J call may be wrong. This CDR3 region has 16 residues. Germline CDR1 and CDR2: SGHAT and FQNNGV. CDR3 region: CASSSVLAGVTYEQYF. CDR3 in DNA: TGTGCCAGCAGCTCCGTACTAGCGGGAGTGACATACGAGCAGTACTTC.

The chain carries TRBV18 and TRBJ1-1; TRBD1 aligns across 9 bases. The CDR3 has 14 amino acids. Germline lookup yields CDR1 KGHSH and CDR2 LQKENI. Trimming removed 2 bases from V and 6 bases from J; junction bases left unmatched: 4. The CDR3 bases are TGTGCCAGCTCACCAGGGACAGGGAGTGCTGAAGCTTTCTTT. It codes for CASSPGTGSAEAFF. Full variable domain (remainder filled in from reference TRBV18 and TRBJ1-1): NAGVMQNPRHLVRRRGQEARLRCSPMKGHSHVYWYRQLPEEGLKFMVYLQKENIIDESGMPKERFSAEFPKEGPSILRIQQVVRGDSAAYFCASSPGTGSAEAFFGQGTRLTVV.

The chain combines TRBV29-1 with TRBJ1-2; D is unresolved. The germline V gene has CDR1 SQVTM and CDR2 ANQGSEA. V was clipped by 4 bases and J by 4 bases, with 7 bases between them. The CDR3 runs 11 residues. CDR3 sequence: CSVVGSYGYTF. CDR3 bases: TGCAGCGTTGTTGGTAGCTATGGCTACACCTTC.

V and J are TRBV5-1 and TRBJ2-2; 11 bases are a match to TRBD2. V gave up 0 bases and J gave up 5 bases; unmatched junction bases: 3. The CDR3 totals 16 residues. CDR1 SGHRS and CDR2 YFSETQ come from the germline V gene. The CDR3 DNA sequence: TGCGCCAGCAGCTTGGATATAGCGGGGGGGACCGGGGAGCTGTTTTTT. Amino acids: CASSLDIAGGTGELFF.

This clone was recorded only once. The V and J genes are TRBV6-1 and TRBJ2-1; D is possibly TRBD1 (6 bases). Germline V gene sequence: CDR1 MNHNS, CDR2 SASEGT. With 3 bases removed from V and 8 bases from J, the gap between germline ends came to 14 bases. CDR3 length: 14 amino acids. CDR3 bases: TGTGCCAGCAGTGAGGAAGGGACACTCGATGAGCAGTTCTTC. This codes for CASSEEGTLDEQFF.

The chain links TRBV7-9 to TRBJ1-3, with 9 positions matching TRBD1. Trimming removed 4 bases from V and 0 bases from J; junction bases left unmatched: 10. Germline-derived CDR1 and CDR2 are SEHNR and FQNEAQ (reference sequence). The CDR3 runs 18 residues. CDR3 DNA: TGTGCCAGCAGCTCTCGGCGGACAGGGGAAGTCTCTGGAAACACCATATATTTT. It translates to CASSSRRTGEVSGNTIYF.

The chain has TRBV5-4 and TRBJ2-3; 11 nucleotides line up with TRBD2. The CDR3 length is 16 residues. V lost 1 base to trimming and J lost 6 bases; unmatched junction nucleotides: 7. Germline V gives CDR1 SGHNT, CDR2 YYREEE (reference sequence). CDR3 protein: CASSLRGSGRVDTQYF. The CDR3 DNA sequence: TGTGCCAGCAGCTTGCGGGGTAGCGGGAGGGTTGATACGCAGTATTTT.